This T cell receptor (beta chain) was found in a study of cytomegalovirus exposure and HLA in healthy donors. Whole-study context: Unique TCR beta sequences numbering around 110 million came from 150 million to 200 million T cells in an earlier analysis. Study-wide findings and caveats: Per a later analysis, about 17,000 TCR beta sequences showed association with HLA alleles at 0.05 false discovery rate. TRBV6-2, TRBV6-3 and other indistinguishable V segments were excluded.

The germline V gene encodes CDR1 MGHRA and CDR2 YSYEKL. This CDR3 is 16 amino acids long. The V end was cut by 1 base, the J end by 3 bases, with 13 bases between. The PCR had 60 Vbeta and 13 Jbeta primers. Here immunoSEQ multiplex PCR was the method, and the copy in TCRdb shows in-frame clones only, minus some. This table holds about 150,000 clones, about 66% found once. This clone has a handful of counts. The antigen is unknown. Among the donors, all were healthy bone marrow donors. This sequence joins TRBV4-1 and TRBJ1-5; D is ambiguous. This receptor was obtained from a male donor in good health and CMV-seronegative. The specimen sequenced was PBMCs. The chain's CDR3 is CASSQAERSPNQPQHF. Here the CDR3 DNA reads TGCGCCAGCAGCCAAGCGGAGAGGTCCCCCAATCAGCCCCAGCATTTT.